This note documents a single T cell receptor beta chain sequence. This record belongs to a study of OX40 agonist ivuxolimab in advanced cancers. CDR1 SGHRS and CDR2 YFSETQ come from the germline V gene. After removal of 0 bases from V and 7 bases from J, the junction contained 8 bases not matched to a gene. The CDR3 has 15 amino acids. The data were produced by immunoSEQ multiplex PCR, yet TCRdb's version contains in-frame clones alone and is incomplete. In the table there are fewer than 20,000 clones, more than 75% of which are singletons. Source: CD4+ or CD8+ T cells sorted from blood, taken in a trial of the OX40 agonist ivuxolimab. The chain has TRBV5-1 and TRBJ2-7; 9 nucleotides match TRBD1. The TCR was taken from an adult with an advanced solid tumor such as melanoma, head and neck, liver or kidney cancer. CDR3 amino acids: CASSLVSGTGNEQYF. CDR3 DNA: TGCGCCAGCAGCTTGGTTTCCGGGACAGGGAATGAGCAGTACTTC.